This T cell receptor beta chain was sequenced during a study of vaccination and CD4 T cells after COVID-19. Study results and caveats: Nearly all convalescent vaccine-specific clones, 304 of 307, recognized only SARS-CoV-2 spike. Median counts of SARS-CoV-2-reactive clonotypes increased from approximately 21 to 40; this difference was not significant.

With the Oncomine TCR Beta short-read assay, DNA from cultured CD4+ T cells was sequenced. MiXCR, run by TCRdb on the PCR reads, gives a single entry per CDR3 protein. Among roughly 16,000 distinct CDR3 sequences listed, less than 30% were seen once. About this clonotype: Its specificity is not known.

Documented treatment: roughly ten-day PBMC culture with coronavirus spike peptide pools or control peptides (ViraFEST assay). Culture of two million PBMCs per well took place with approximately 10 IU/ml IL-2 and 8 to 10 ug/ml peptide pools. Germline lookup yields CDR1 LGHNA and CDR2 YSLEER. CDR3 size: 19 residues. Trimming removed 0 bases at V and 1 base at J, with 19 bases between. This sequence joins TRBV4-3 and TRBJ2-4; maybe TRBD2 (7 bases). The sample taken for sequencing was cultured CD4+ T cells from blood. The receptor comes from a human donor with COVID-19. The CDR3 nucleotides read TGCGCCAGCAGCCAAGATCCGGGGGGCACCGATGGGGCCAAAAACATTCAGTACTTC. It yields the protein CASSQDPGGTDGAKNIQYF.